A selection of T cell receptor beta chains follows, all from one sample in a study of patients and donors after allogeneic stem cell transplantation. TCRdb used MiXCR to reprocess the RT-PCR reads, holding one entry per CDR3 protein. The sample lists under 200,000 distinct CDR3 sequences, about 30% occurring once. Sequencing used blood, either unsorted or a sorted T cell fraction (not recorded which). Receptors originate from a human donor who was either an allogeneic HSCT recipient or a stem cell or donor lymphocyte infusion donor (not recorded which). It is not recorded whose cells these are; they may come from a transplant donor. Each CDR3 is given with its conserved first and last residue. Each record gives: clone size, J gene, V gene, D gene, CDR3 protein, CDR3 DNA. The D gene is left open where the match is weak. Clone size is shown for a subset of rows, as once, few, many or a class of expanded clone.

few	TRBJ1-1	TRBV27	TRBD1	CASTHLTGTGAEAFF	TGTGCCAGCACCCACCTGACAGGGACTGGGGCTGAAGCTTTCTTT
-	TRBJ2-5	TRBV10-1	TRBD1	CASSESTYPGTGDQETQYF	TGCGCCAGCAGTGAGTCTACGTACCCCGGGACAGGAGACCAAGAGACCCAGTACTTC
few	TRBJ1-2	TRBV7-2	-	CASSLDSGSGYGYTF	TGTGCCAGCAGCTTAGATTCAGGGTCCGGGTATGGCTACACCTTC
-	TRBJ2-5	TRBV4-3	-	CASSHARGGSWETQYF	TGCGCCAGCAGCCACGCCAGGGGCGGGAGTTGGGAGACCCAGTACTTC
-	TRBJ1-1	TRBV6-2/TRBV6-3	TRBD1	CASSLPGTDKEAFF	TGTGCCAGCAGTCTCCCCGGGACAGACAAAGAAGCTTTCTTT
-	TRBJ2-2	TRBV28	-	CASKRQARSGELFF	TGTGCCAGCAAACGACAGGCGAGGTCCGGGGAGCTGTTTTTT
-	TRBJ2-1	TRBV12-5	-	CATTAYNEQFF	TGTGCTACGACGGCCTACAATGAGCAGTTCTTC
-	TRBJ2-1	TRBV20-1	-	CSALPVGVLYNEQFF	TGCAGTGCCCTCCCCGTCGGAGTCCTATACAATGAGCAGTTCTTC
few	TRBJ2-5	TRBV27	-	CASSEISQGETQYF	TGTGCCAGCAGTGAGATCTCTCAGGGAGAGACCCAGTACTTC
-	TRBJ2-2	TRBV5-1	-	CASSLWENTGELFF	TGCGCCAGCAGCTTATGGGAAAACACCGGGGAGCTGTTTTTT
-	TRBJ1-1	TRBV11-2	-	CASSLARGQGWAFF	TGTGCCAGCAGCTTAGCAAGAGGTCAGGGTTGGGCTTTCTTT
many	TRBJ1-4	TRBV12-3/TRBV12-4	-	CASSSRDTEEKLFF	TGTGCCAGCAGTTCCCGGGACACCGAAGAAAAACTGTTTTTT
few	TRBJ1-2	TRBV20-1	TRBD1	CSARPSTGGNYGYTF	TGCAGTGCTAGACCCTCGACAGGGGGCAACTATGGCTACACCTTC
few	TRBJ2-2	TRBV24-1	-	CATSDFGTGNNTGELFF	TGTGCCACCAGTGATTTCGGTACAGGGAACAACACCGGGGAGCTGTTTTTT
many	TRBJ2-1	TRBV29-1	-	CSADNYNEQFF	TGCAGCGCGGACAACTACAATGAGCAGTTCTTC
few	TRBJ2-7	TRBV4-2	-	CASSQGPYEQYF	TGTGCCAGCAGCCAAGGCCCCTACGAGCAGTACTTC
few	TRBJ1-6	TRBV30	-	CAAGRLNSPLHF	TGTGCCGCGGGACGGCTTAATTCACCCCTCCACTTT
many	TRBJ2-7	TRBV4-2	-	CASSLTRGEQYF	TGTGCCAGCAGCCTTACAAGGGGCGAGCAGTACTTC
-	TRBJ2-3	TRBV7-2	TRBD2	CASSLVASGRGSTDTQYF	TGTGCCAGCAGCTTAGTCGCTAGCGGGAGGGGGAGCACAGATACGCAGTATTTT
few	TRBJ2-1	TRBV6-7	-	CASTSAGAPYNEQFF	TGTGCCAGCACTTCAGCTGGAGCACCCTACAATGAGCAGTTCTTC
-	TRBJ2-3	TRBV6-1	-	CASGAGTDTQYF	TGTGCCAGCGGGGCAGGGACAGATACGCAGTATTTT
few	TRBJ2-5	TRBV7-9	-	CASSLDGSYQETQYF	TGTGCCAGCAGCTTAGACGGGTCGTACCAAGAGACCCAGTACTTC
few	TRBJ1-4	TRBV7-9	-	CASSQMGGYEKLFF	TGTGCCAGCAGCCAAATGGGGGGTTATGAAAAACTGTTTTTT
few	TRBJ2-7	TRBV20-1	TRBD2	CSAPLAGGSYEQYF	TGCAGTGCCCCACTAGCGGGAGGTTCCTACGAGCAGTACTTC
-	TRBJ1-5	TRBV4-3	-	CASSQESGSTQPQHF	TGCGCCAGCAGCCAAGAGAGTGGATCTACTCAGCCCCAGCATTTT
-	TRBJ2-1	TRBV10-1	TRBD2	CASSDPGASGGPSTYNEQFF	TGCGCCAGCAGTGATCCGGGGGCTAGCGGGGGTCCTTCTACCTACAATGAGCAGTTCTTC
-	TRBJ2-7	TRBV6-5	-	CASSYSRGSYEQYF	TGTGCCAGCAGTTACTCACGGGGGTCCTACGAGCAGTACTTC
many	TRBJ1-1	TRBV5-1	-	CASSFYSGEGNTEAFF	TGCGCCAGCAGCTTCTACAGCGGCGAGGGGAACACTGAAGCTTTCTTT
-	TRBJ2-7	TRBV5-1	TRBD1	CASSLEDRLLHEQYF	TGCGCCAGCAGCTTGGAGGACAGGTTGTTACACGAGCAGTACTTC
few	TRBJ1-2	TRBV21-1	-	CASSKEMDRRSYGYTF	TGTGCCAGCAGCAAAGAAATGGACAGGAGGAGCTATGGCTACACCTTC
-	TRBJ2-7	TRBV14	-	CASSQAGWTGIYEQYF	TGTGCCAGCAGCCAAGCTGGCTGGACTGGGATCTACGAGCAGTACTTC
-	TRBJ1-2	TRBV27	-	CASSLYGNYGYTF	TGTGCCAGCAGTTTATACGGGAACTATGGCTACACCTTC
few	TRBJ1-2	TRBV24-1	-	CATSVANYGYTF	TGTGCCACCAGCGTAGCTAACTATGGCTACACCTTC
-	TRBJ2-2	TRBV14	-	CASSQDVGGELFF	TGTGCCAGCAGCCAAGATGTGGGAGGGGAGCTGTTTTTT
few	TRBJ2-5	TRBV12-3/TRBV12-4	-	CASSLVAPQETQYF	TGTGCCAGCAGTTTGGTAGCGCCCCAAGAGACCCAGTACTTC
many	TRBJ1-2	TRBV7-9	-	CASSLSLSGTFNYGYTF	TGTGCCAGCAGCTTATCCCTCTCCGGGACTTTTAACTATGGCTACACCTTC
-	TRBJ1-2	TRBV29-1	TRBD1	CSVSGQGYGYTF	TGCAGCGTGTCGGGACAGGGCTATGGCTACACCTTC
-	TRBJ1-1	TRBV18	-	CASSPRAEGNTEAFF	TGTGCCAGCTCACCACGGGCAGAGGGTAACACTGAAGCTTTCTTT
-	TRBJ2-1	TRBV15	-	CATSSVYFVAEQFF	TGTGCCACCAGCAGCGTCTACTTTGTAGCTGAGCAGTTCTTC
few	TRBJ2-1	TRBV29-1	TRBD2	CSVEGLAGPPYNEQFF	TGCAGCGTTGAGGGACTAGCGGGGCCCCCCTACAATGAGCAGTTCTTC
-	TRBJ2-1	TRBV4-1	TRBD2	CASSQTGTTNNEQFF	TGCGCCAGCAGCCAAACCGGGACTACAAACAATGAGCAGTTCTTC
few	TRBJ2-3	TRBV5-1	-	CASSLAGGVTDTQYF	TGCGCCAGCAGCTTGGCAGGAGGGGTCACAGATACGCAGTATTTT
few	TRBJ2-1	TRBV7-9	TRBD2	CASSRTSGSVGEQFF	TGTGCCAGCAGCCGGACTAGCGGGAGTGTTGGTGAGCAGTTCTTC
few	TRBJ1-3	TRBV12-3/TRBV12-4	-	CASSFVSGNTIYF	TGTGCCAGCAGTTTTGTTTCTGGAAACACCATATATTTT